Included here is one T cell receptor beta chain sequence, with context. Its antigen is unknown. This entry comes from a study of blood T cells in healthy people across ages. Overall study findings and caveats: Roughly linear age-related decline in beta diversity appeared, significant by age approximately 40.

Then a second PCR, running about 7 to 11 cycles, was carried out with a sample-barcoded 5' primer and a J-beta primer mix. TCRdb used MiXCR to reprocess the 5' RACE reads, holding one entry per CDR3 protein. The sample holds more than 800,000 distinct CDR3 sequences; more than 25% are singletons and the top ten take around 15%. The CDR3 has 15 residues. Germline-derived CDR1 and CDR2 are MDHEN and SYDVKM. Trimming removed 4 bases from V and 3 bases from J; junction bases left unmatched: 9. The genes are TRBV28 and TRBJ2-7, with 7 bases matching TRBD1. The sequence was obtained from an elderly woman in good health. Material for sequencing was blood. CDR3 nucleotide sequence: TGTGCCAGCAGTTGGTCCGGGCAGGGGGTCTACGAGCAGTACTTC. It encodes CASSWSGQGVYEQYF.